The present T cell receptor (beta chain) was sequenced within a study of T cell clonotyping in hematopoietic cell transplantation. TCRdb's table, derived via immunoSEQ multiplex PCR, lists solely in-frame clones and lacks some. This table has roughly 30,000 clones, 80% to 95% appearing once. Whole-study findings and limits: Graft donor and pretransplant recipient Inverse Simpson Index values predicted broader posttransplant TCR diversity. Few recipient clonotypes overlapped donors; over 97% were de novo at given depth. CD4 and CD8 repertoire contributions could not be separated without sorting.

Recipients were bled about 28 days pretransplant and at posttransplant days 30, 100, 180. With respect to this clone: As yet, its antigen is unknown.

The material was PBMCs, obtained 100 days after allogeneic stem cell transplant. The clonotype originates from a female patient in her forties or fifties who had an allogeneic stem cell transplant from a related donor, so the T cells may come from the graft donor. Some clones in this sample may be carry-over from other donors' samples.

The CDR3 reads CASSLGQALETQYF. In DNA, the CDR3 is TGCGCCAGCAGCTTGGGGCAGGCGCTAGAGACCCAGTACTTC. The V and J genes are TRBV5-1 and TRBJ2-5; D gene unclear. CDR3 size: 14 residues. Per germline, CDR1 SGHRS and CDR2 YFSETQ. V gave up 0 bases and J gave up 4 bases, with 10 bases separating them.